The entry that follows covers one T cell receptor beta chain sequence. What it binds is unknown. This entry is derived from a study of chemoradiotherapy in HPV16-positive cancers. Study-level results: Candidate HPV-specific clones and E7-related TCR motifs grew in tumor during treatment.

Between the trimmed V and J ends, which lost 2 bases and 8 bases, there was a span of 21 bases. Germline values: CDR1 LNHDA, CDR2 SQIVND (reference sequence). The CDR3 is made up of 16 amino acids. Sequencing was performed with immunoSEQ multiplex PCR; in TCRdb, only in-frame clones are kept and a portion is missing. The sample lists 9,500 to 15,000 clones; around 84% were seen once. The material sequenced was blood, taken from a patient who underwent chemoradiotherapy. The chain carries TRBV19 and TRBJ1-2, with D unresolved. This clonotype originated in a human donor with HPV-associated anogenital cancer. The CDR3 DNA is TGTGCCAGTAGTATATTTTCCGACGGAGGGTTGATGGGCTACACCTTC. Its protein is CASSIFSDGGLMGYTF.